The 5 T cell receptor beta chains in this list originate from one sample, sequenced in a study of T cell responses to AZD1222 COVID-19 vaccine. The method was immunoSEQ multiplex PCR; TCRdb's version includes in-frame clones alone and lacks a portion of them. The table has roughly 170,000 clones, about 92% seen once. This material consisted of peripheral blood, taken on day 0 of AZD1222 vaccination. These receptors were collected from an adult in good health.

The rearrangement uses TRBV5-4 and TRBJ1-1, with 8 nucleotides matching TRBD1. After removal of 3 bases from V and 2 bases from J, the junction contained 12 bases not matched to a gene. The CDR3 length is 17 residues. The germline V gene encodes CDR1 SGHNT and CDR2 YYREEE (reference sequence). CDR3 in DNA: TGTGCCAGCAGCTCAGGACAGGGACGGGGTGTTAACACTGAAGCTTTCTTT. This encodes CASSSGQGRGVNTEAFF. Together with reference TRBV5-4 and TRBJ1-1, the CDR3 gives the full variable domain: ETGVTQSPTHLIKTRGQQVTLRCSSQSGHNTVSWYQQALGQGPQFIFQYYREEENGRGNFPPRFSGLQFPNYSSELNVNALELDDSALYLCASSSGQGRGVNTEAFFGQGTRLTVV.

Written as DNA, the CDR3 is TGTGCCAGCAGTGAAGTCTACATAAACTATGGCTACACCTTC. As protein: CASSEVYINYGYTF. This chain connects TRBV6-1 to TRBJ1-2; D remains ambiguous. V was pared by 1 base and J by 2 bases, with 8 bases between. This CDR3 region has 14 residues. The germline V gene encodes CDR1 MNHNS and CDR2 SASEGT.

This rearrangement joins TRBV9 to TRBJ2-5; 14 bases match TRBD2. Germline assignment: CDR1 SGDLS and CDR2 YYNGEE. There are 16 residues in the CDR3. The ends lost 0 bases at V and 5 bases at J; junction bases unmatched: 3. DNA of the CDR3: TGTGCCAGCAGCGTAGGACTAGCGGGGGGGTACGAGACCCAGTACTTC. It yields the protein CASSVGLAGGYETQYF.

The CDR3 coding sequence is TGCGCCAGCAGCTCGCAACTTACTACGGCAAACTACAATGAGCAGTTCTTC. Translation gives CASSSQLTTANYNEQFF. The chain has TRBV5-1 and TRBJ2-1; D unresolved. V lost 3 bases and J lost 3, with 19 bases in between. CDR1 is SGHRS and CDR2 is YFSETQ in the germline V gene. The CDR3 is 17 amino acids.

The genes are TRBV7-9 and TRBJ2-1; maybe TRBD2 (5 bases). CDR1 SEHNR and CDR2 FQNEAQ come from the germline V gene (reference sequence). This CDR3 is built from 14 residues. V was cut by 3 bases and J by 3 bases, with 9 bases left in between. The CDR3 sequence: CASSFKLDYNEQFF. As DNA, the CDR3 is TGTGCCAGCAGCTTCAAACTAGACTACAATGAGCAGTTCTTC.